The entry that follows covers one T cell receptor beta chain sequence. The antigen is not known. Germline loops: CDR1 ENHRY, CDR2 SYGVKD. V was cut by 8 bases and J by 1 base, with 8 bases left in between. CDR3 length: 12 residues. The data stem from a study of T cell responses to AZD1222 COVID-19 vaccine. Study in general: Second-dose groups at about 4 or about 12 weeks were pooled.

Study observations and caveats: Only a handful of AZD1222 recipients were seropositive at baseline. The repertoires were collected only after the peak T cell response. Close to half of spike-specific TCRs reportedly recognize unmutated variant regions.

The table came from immunoSEQ multiplex PCR; TCRdb's copy has only in-frame clones and leaves some out. The sample yields approximately 100,000 clones, 90% to 95% seen once. The chain combines TRBV10-3 with TRBJ1-2; D unclear. This TCR was sampled from an adult in good health. The input for sequencing was peripheral blood, taken on day 0 of AZD1222 vaccination. CDR3 sequence: CAIAGRNYGYTF. The CDR3 DNA follows: TGTGCCATCGCGGGTCGTAACTATGGCTACACCTTC.